This TCR beta chain was identified during a study of shared clonotypes between healthy human individuals. Notes on the study in general: Generation probabilities were higher for clonotypes shared across all four sorted-subset donors than for unshared ones. Shared clonotypes: about 4.6% naive CD4, 3.5% to 4% naive CD8, around 2.2% memory CD4, around 0.4% memory CD8.

CDR3 length: 16 residues. V was clipped by 4 bases and J by 7 bases; unmatched bases: 11. Per germline, CDR1 SGHRS and CDR2 YFSETQ. As concerns this clone: The antigen remains unidentified.

All donors were Caucasian adults living in Nashville, Tennessee. The data were produced by immunoSEQ multiplex PCR, yet TCRdb's version contains in-frame clones alone and is incomplete. This table holds around 330,000 clones, approximately 79% found once. The sequence came from a man in his thirties or forties in good health. The sequenced sample was memory CD4+ T cells sorted from blood. Subset in this sample: CD45RA-negative fraction. This chain connects TRBV5-1 to TRBJ2-1; 10 bases are shared with TRBD1. The CDR3 DNA reads TGCGCCAGCAGCGATCCACGACAGGGGGCTGTAAATGAGCAGTTCTTC. Protein sequence: CASSDPRQGAVNEQFF.